These 25 T cell receptor beta chains originate from one sample sequenced in a study of cytomegalovirus exposure and HLA in healthy donors. Generated by immunoSEQ multiplex PCR, the TCRdb table keeps only in-frame clones and is missing some. The sample consists of about 43,000 clones, about 94% of them appearing once. The sequencing sample was made of PBMCs. The receptors derive from a man younger than 35 in good health and CMV-seronegative.

The chain couples TRBV7-2 to TRBJ2-7; 7 bases are a match to TRBD2. The CDR3 has 16 residues. The trim removed 3 bases at V and 3 bases at J, leaving 11 bases unmatched. Germline CDR1 and CDR2: SGHTA and FQGNSA. CDR3 region: CASSFSGRGFVYEQYF. Written as DNA, the CDR3 is TGTGCCAGCAGCTTTTCGGGGCGGGGGTTCGTCTACGAGCAGTACTTC.

This chain connects TRBV4-1 to TRBJ2-1, with D possibly TRBD2 on 5 matching bases. The germline V and J ends were trimmed by 1 base and 0 bases, with 10 bases remaining between them. The CDR3 runs to 16 residues. CDR1 is MGHRA and CDR2 is YSYEKL in the germline V gene. The CDR3 DNA reads as TGCGCCAGCAGCCAAGGGACTTACAGCTCCTACAATGAGCAGTTCTTC. Encoded protein: CASSQGTYSSYNEQFF.

This clone has only a few counts. J is TRBJ2-2 and V is TRBV7-2; 11 bases match TRBD2. V gave up 5 bases and J gave up 4 bases; unmatched junction bases: 12. The V gene's germline CDR1 is SGHTA and CDR2 FQGNSA. CDR3 length: 18 amino acids. CDR3 protein: CASSPLAGGLIGTGELFF. DNA of the CDR3: TGTGCCAGCAGCCCGTTAGCGGGGGGGCTTATTGGCACCGGGGAGCTGTTTTTT.

This clone was seen a handful of times. The J gene is TRBJ1-2, the V gene TRBV6-5, with 8 bases fitting TRBD1. This CDR3 contains 15 residues. With V trimmed by 7 bases and J by 4 bases, 11 bases remained unmatched. Per germline, CDR1 MNHEY and CDR2 SVGAGI. In DNA form, the CDR3 reads TGTGCCAGCATCCCCAGGACAGGGAGAGGCTATGGCTACACCTTC. This gives the protein CASIPRTGRGYGYTF.

This clone was found a few times. The rearrangement uses TRBV2 and TRBJ2-3; TRBD2 matches 10 bases. The CDR3 loop spans 16 amino acids. Losses at the gene ends were 5 bases for V and 2 bases for J; bases not matched to a gene: 7. CDR1 SNHLY and CDR2 FYNNEI come from the germline V gene. CDR3 residues: CASSRGSGGATDTQYF. CDR3 coding DNA: TGTGCCAGCAGTAGAGGGAGCGGGGGGGCCACAGATACGCAGTATTTT.

V usage is TRBV7-2 and J usage is TRBJ2-3, with TRBD2 matching 8 bases. Germline values: CDR1 SGHTA, CDR2 FQGNSA. The CDR3 is 17 amino acids. J gave up 1 base and V 4 bases, and 10 bases lay outside the gene matches. CDR3 nucleotide sequence: TGTGCCAGCAGCTCCCTATCGGGAGGGCGAGGCACAGATACGCAGTATTTT. It encodes CASSSLSGGRGTDTQYF.

The chain employs TRBV18 and TRBJ2-3; 10 nucleotides match TRBD2. With V trimmed by 3 bases and J by 4 bases, 4 bases remained unmatched. Germline V gene lookup returns CDR1 KGHSH and CDR2 LQKENI. The CDR3 sequence is 15 residues long. CDR3 amino acids: CASSPSSGSSDTQYF. The DNA of the CDR3 is TGTGCCAGCTCACCCTCTAGCGGGAGCTCAGATACGCAGTATTTT.

The chain joins TRBV5-6 to TRBJ1-2; TRBD1 matches at 7 bases. This CDR3 is 13 amino acids long. Germline CDR1 is SGHDT and CDR2 is YYEEEE. Trimming at V came to 2 bases and at J to 8 bases, leaving 6 bases not matched to a gene. In DNA form, the CDR3 reads TGTGCCAGCAGCTTCAGACAGGGAAAAGGCTACACCTTC. Amino acids: CASSFRQGKGYTF. The entire variable domain, with the rest obtained from reference TRBV5-6 and TRBJ1-2, is as follows: DAGVTQSPTHLIKTRGQQVTLRCSPKSGHDTVSWYQQALGQGPQFIFQYYEEEERQRGNFPDRFSGHQFPNYSSELNVNALLLGDSALYLCASSFRQGKGYTFGSGTRLTVV.

The chain joins TRBV6-5 to TRBJ1-5; tentative D call: TRBD1 (5 bases). V was cut by 8 bases and J by 4 bases, with 15 bases left in between. The CDR3 is 14 residues long. The germline V gene encodes CDR1 MNHEY and CDR2 SVGAGI. Here the CDR3 DNA reads TGTGCCAGCTTCCCAGGGATTGGAAATCAGCCCCAGCATTTT. As protein: CASFPGIGNQPQHF.

V is TRBV5-5 and J is TRBJ2-1, with 7 nucleotides matching TRBD1. CDR3 size: 15 residues. Germline CDR1 reads SGHKS; CDR2 reads YYEKEE (reference sequence). V was clipped by 5 bases and J by 6 bases; unmatched bases: 11. The chain's CDR3 is CASRQMTGRINEQFF. The CDR3 DNA reads TGTGCCAGCAGGCAAATGACAGGGCGGATCAATGAGCAGTTCTTC.

Notes on this clone: The junction departs from the called germline gene at one end, perhaps through a read error. The chain uses TRBV7-7 and TRBJ1-1; 11 nucleotides align to TRBD1. Germline-derived CDR1 and CDR2 are SSHAT and FNYEAQ (reference sequence). The CDR3 spans 17 residues. The CDR3 reads CASSLIGTGGTGTEAFF. CDR3 coding DNA: TGTGCTAGCAGCTTAATCGGGACAGGGGGAACCGGCACTGAAGCTTTCTTT.

This clone was observed a handful of times. This chain joins TRBV5-1 and TRBJ2-7; tentatively, D is TRBD2 (6 bases). The CDR3 spans 14 residues. Germline V CDR1 and CDR2: SGHRS, YFSETQ. The V end lost 3 bases, the J end lost 4 bases, and 14 bases lay between the germline ends. The CDR3 bases are TGCGCCAGCAGCTATAGCGGAGCTGGGTACGAGCAGTACTTC. This gives the protein CASSYSGAGYEQYF.

The rearrangement joins TRBV19 to TRBJ2-2, with 10 positions matching TRBD2. With 7 bases clipped from V and 4 bases from J, the junction kept 6 bases outside the gene matches. The CDR3 has 15 amino acids. Germline CDR1 reads LNHDA; CDR2 reads SQIVND (reference sequence). CDR3 sequence (DNA): TGTGCCAGTAAAGCGGGAGGGCGGGCCACCGGGGAGCTGTTTTTT. Residues: CASKAGGRATGELFF.

The genes are TRBV27 and TRBJ2-1, with D maybe TRBD2 (5 bases). Trimming took off 6 bases at V and 6 bases at J, with 12 bases between the two ends. The CDR3 runs to 13 residues. The germline V gene encodes CDR1 MNHEY and CDR2 SMNVEV (reference sequence). The CDR3 DNA is TGTGCCAGCAGAAGAAATCTAGCCAATGAGCAGTTCTTC. It codes for CASRRNLANEQFF.

The rearrangement joins TRBV5-6 to TRBJ1-2; 7 positions match TRBD1. The CDR3 is 14 amino acids. The trim removed 4 bases at V and 3 bases at J, leaving 6 bases unmatched. Germline CDR1 is SGHDT and CDR2 is YYEEEE. The CDR3 DNA follows: TGTGCCAGCAGCGGTGGGACAGTAGACTATGGCTACACCTTC. As protein: CASSGGTVDYGYTF.

J is TRBJ2-5 and V is TRBV2, with 10 positions matching TRBD1. CDR1 SNHLY and CDR2 FYNNEI come from the germline V gene. The CDR3 consists of 16 residues. The trim removed 6 bases at V and 1 base at J, leaving 8 bases unmatched. CDR3 in DNA: TGTGCCAGCAGCGATAGGGGACAGGGGACCCAAGAGACCCAGTACTTC. It translates to CASSDRGQGTQETQYF.

This chain uses TRBV9 with TRBJ2-1; 11 bases are a match to TRBD2. CDR1 and CDR2 from the germline V gene are SGDLS and YYNGEE. Germline trimming cut 2 bases from V and 4 bases from J; bases unmatched to any gene: 2. This CDR3 comprises 15 residues. CDR3 DNA sequence: TGTGCCAGCAGCGTCCTAGCGGGGGGATACAATGAGCAGTTCTTC. Translating it yields CASSVLAGGYNEQFF.

The V and J genes are TRBV7-9 and TRBJ1-2; 10 positions agree with TRBD1. This CDR3 has 15 residues. The J segment lost 4 bases and the V segment lost 5 bases, leaving 7 bases of the junction unmatched. CDR1 and CDR2 (germline): SEHNR, FQNEAQ (reference sequence). CDR3 coding DNA: TGTGCCAGCAGCCCCGACAGGGGGCTTCTCTATGGCTACACCTTC. Translating it yields CASSPDRGLLYGYTF.

The chain joins TRBV7-2 to TRBJ2-3, with 7 bases matching TRBD1. CDR1 SGHTA and CDR2 FQGNSA come from the germline V gene. This CDR3 is built from 16 residues. J was trimmed by 3 bases and V by 0 bases; bases with no gene match: 6. The CDR3 spells CASSLAGTDLTDTQYF. CDR3 bases: TGTGCCAGCAGCTTAGCTGGGACAGACCTGACAGATACGCAGTATTTT.

The table lists this clone with a count of one. V usage is TRBV7-9 and J usage is TRBJ1-6; 7 bases agree with TRBD1. Germline values: CDR1 SEHNR, CDR2 FQNEAQ (reference sequence). Trimming cost V 6 bases and J 6 bases; bases outside gene matches: 5. This CDR3 region has 14 residues. Here the CDR3 reads CASSSTGFNSPLHF. The DNA of the CDR3 is TGTGCCAGCAGTTCGACAGGGTTTAATTCACCCCTCCACTTT.

Regarding this clone: An end of the junction does not agree with germline; a read error may underlie this. The chain employs TRBV5-1 and TRBJ2-1; D possibly corresponds to TRBD1 (6 bases). The length of the CDR3 is 14 residues. The germline V gene has CDR1 SGHRS and CDR2 YFSETQ. Here the CDR3 reads CASRLGATYNEQFF. The CDR3 coding sequence is TGCGCCAGCAGATTGGGGGCGACGTACAATGAGCAGTTCTTC.

The chain is built from TRBV29-1 and TRBJ1-5; D might be TRBD1 (5 bases). CDR1 is SQVTM and CDR2 is ANQGSEA in the germline V gene. V dropped 2 bases and J dropped 4 bases, with 9 bases sitting between them. This CDR3 spans 13 amino acids. The CDR3 reads CSVETGVNQPQHF. In nucleotides, the CDR3 is TGCAGCGTTGAAACAGGAGTTAATCAGCCCCAGCATTTT.

V gene TRBV7-6 combines with J gene TRBJ2-2, with 7 bases matching TRBD1. CDR3 length: 14 residues. J was trimmed by 6 bases and V by 3 bases; bases with no gene match: 4. Germline loops: CDR1 SGHVS, CDR2 FNYEAQ. The CDR3 sequence: CASSFGTVPGELFF. CDR3 nucleotide sequence: TGTGCCAGCAGCTTCGGGACAGTCCCCGGGGAGCTGTTTTTT.

CDR3 in amino acids: CASSKQGGTGELFF. In DNA, the CDR3 is TGTGCCAGTAGTAAACAGGGGGGGACCGGGGAGCTGTTTTTT. V is TRBV19 and J is TRBJ2-2, with D maybe TRBD1 (8 bases). Germline V CDR1 and CDR2: LNHDA, SQIVND (reference sequence). V lost 4 bases and J 5 bases, leaving 11 bases between the germline ends. The CDR3 covers 14 residues. Full variable domain (remainder filled in from reference TRBV19 and TRBJ2-2): DGGITQSPKYLFRKEGQNVTLSCEQNLNHDAMYWYRQDPGQGLRLIYYSQIVNDFQKGDIAEGYSVSREKKESFPLTVTSAQKNPTAFYLCASSKQGGTGELFFGEGSRLTVL.

V and J are TRBV29-1 and TRBJ2-7, with 9 bases fitting TRBD1. With V trimmed by 8 bases and J by 7 bases, 15 bases remained unmatched. The CDR3 has 14 amino acids. The germline V gene has CDR1 SQVTM and CDR2 ANQGSEA. CDR3 nucleotides: TGCAGCATAAACCCTCCGGGACAGGGAGGGGAGCAGTACTTC. This translates into CSINPPGQGGEQYF.